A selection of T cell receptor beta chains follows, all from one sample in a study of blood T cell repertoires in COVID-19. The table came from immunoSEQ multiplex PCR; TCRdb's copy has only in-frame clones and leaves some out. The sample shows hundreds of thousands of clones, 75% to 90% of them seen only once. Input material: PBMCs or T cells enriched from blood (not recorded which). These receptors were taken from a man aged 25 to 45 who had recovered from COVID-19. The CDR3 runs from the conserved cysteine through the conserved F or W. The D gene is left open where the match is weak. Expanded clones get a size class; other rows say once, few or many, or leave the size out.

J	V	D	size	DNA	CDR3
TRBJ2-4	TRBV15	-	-	TGTGCCACCAGCAGAGTTTACTTAAACATTCAGTACTTC	CATSRVYLNIQYF
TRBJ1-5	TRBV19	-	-	TGTGCCAGTAGTACGTCTACCCTTCCTCAGCCCCAGCATTTT	CASSTSTLPQPQHF
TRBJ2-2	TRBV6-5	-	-	TGTGCCAGCAAAGAAGGAGCGAACACCGGGGAGCTGTTTTTT	CASKEGANTGELFF
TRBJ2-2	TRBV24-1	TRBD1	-	TGTGCCACCAGTGACTCGAGGACAGGGCAATCCACCGGGGAGCTGTTTTTT	CATSDSRTGQSTGELFF
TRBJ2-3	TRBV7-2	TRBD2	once	TGTGCCAGCAGCTTAGGTTCTAGCGGGGGCACAGATACGCAGTATTTT	CASSLGSSGGTDTQYF
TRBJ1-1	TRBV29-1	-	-	TGCAGCGTTGAACCAGGGTTATCTTCTGAAGCTTTCTTT	CSVEPGLSSEAFF
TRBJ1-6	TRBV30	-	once	TGTGCCTGGAGTCCCGGGACACCCAATTCACCCCTCCACTTT	CAWSPGTPNSPLHF
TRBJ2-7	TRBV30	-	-	TGTGCCTGGAGTGTCCCCCAGCAGGGTGGGTCCTACGAGCAGTACTTC	CAWSVPQQGGSYEQYF
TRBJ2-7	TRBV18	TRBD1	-	TGTGCCAGCTCATCACAGGGGCCTCCCTACGAGCAGTACTTC	CASSSQGPPYEQYF
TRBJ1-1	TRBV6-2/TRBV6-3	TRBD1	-	TGTGCCAGCAGTTCCTACGACAGGGCGGGAACTGAAGCTTTCTTT	CASSSYDRAGTEAFF
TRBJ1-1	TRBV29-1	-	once	TGCAGCGTTGTTAAGTGGCAGTTGAACACTGAAGCTTTCTTT	CSVVKWQLNTEAFF
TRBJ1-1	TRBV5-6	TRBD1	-	TGTGCCAGCAGTTCGAACAGGGGATTCCCTGAAGCTTTCTTT	CASSSNRGFPEAFF
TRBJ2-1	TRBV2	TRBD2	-	TGTGCCAGCATTAGCGGGGGGAACAATGAGCAGTTCTTC	CASISGGNNEQFF
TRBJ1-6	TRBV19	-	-	TGTGCCAGTACCCCAGCGGGAATAGGGAATTCACCCCTCCACTTT	CASTPAGIGNSPLHF
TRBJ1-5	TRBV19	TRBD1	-	TGTGCCAGTAAGATCGGGACAGGGGAAAATCAGCCCCAGCATTTT	CASKIGTGENQPQHF
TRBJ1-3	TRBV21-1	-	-	TGTGCCAGCAGCATAGGGGACTCACGGGGAAACACCATATATTTT	CASSIGDSRGNTIYF
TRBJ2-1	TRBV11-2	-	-	TGTGCCAGCAGCCCACAGGACAAACCCCCTGACAATGAGCAGTTCTTC	CASSPQDKPPDNEQFF
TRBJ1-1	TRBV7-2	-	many	TGTGCCAGCAGCTTATCAGGTTTAAACACTGAAGCTTTCTTT	CASSLSGLNTEAFF
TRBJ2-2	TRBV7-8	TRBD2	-	TGTGCCAGCAGCTTAATGGGGGGGGACACCGGGGAGCTGTTTTTT	CASSLMGGDTGELFF
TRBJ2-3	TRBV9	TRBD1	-	TGTGCCAGCAGCGCTGGACAGGCTGCTAGCACAGATACGCAGTATTTT	CASSAGQAASTDTQYF
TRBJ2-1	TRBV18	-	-	TGTGCCAGCTCAGACGAAGCGAATGAGCAGTTCTTC	CASSDEANEQFF
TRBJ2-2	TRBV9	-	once	TGTGCCAGCAGCCCCCATAGCGGCCTCAACACCGGGGAGCTGTTTTTT	CASSPHSGLNTGELFF
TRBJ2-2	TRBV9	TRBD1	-	TGTGCCAGCAGCGTAGAAGGACAGGCACTCACCGGGGAGCTGTTTTTT	CASSVEGQALTGELFF
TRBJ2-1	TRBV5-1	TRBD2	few	TGCGCCAGCAGCTTGGGACTAGCGGGGGGAAATGAGCAGTTCTTC	CASSLGLAGGNEQFF
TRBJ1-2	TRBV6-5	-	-	TGTGCCAGCAGATCCCACAGCTATGGCTACACCTTC	CASRSHSYGYTF
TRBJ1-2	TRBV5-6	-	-	TGTGCCAGCAGCCCAGGTTCTAACTATGGCTACACCTTC	CASSPGSNYGYTF
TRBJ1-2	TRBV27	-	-	TGTGCCAGCAGCCGGCAGGGGCCCGGTGGCTACACCTTC	CASSRQGPGGYTF
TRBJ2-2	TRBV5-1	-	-	TGCGCCAGCAGCTTGTTTTCCGCCGCGACCGGGGAGCTGTTTTTT	CASSLFSAATGELFF
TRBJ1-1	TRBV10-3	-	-	TGTGCCATCAGTGAGTCTGAGGTTTCGCGGCTTAGGGGGAATGAAGCTTTCTTT	CAISESEVSRLRGNEAFF